One T cell receptor beta chain is described in this entry. As yet, its antigen is unknown. The sample originates from a study of T cell responses to AZD1222 COVID-19 vaccine. Points from the study as a whole: The repertoires were collected only after the peak T cell response. Recipients of two AZD1222 doses showed rising Spike-specific TCR breadth and depth. Reports indicate that nearly half of spike-specific TCRs are directed at unmutated variant regions. Donors were mostly white British, more females; clonal diversity possibly underestimated.

Assay used: immunoSEQ multiplex PCR; TCRdb lists only in-frame clones, some missing. The sample has approximately 150,000 clones; roughly nine tenths are singletons. The TCR sequence derives from an adult in good health. Sequencing was performed on peripheral blood, taken on day 0 of AZD1222 vaccination.

The CDR3 nucleotides read TGTGCCAGCAGTGAATACAGGGGAAGAGGAGAGACCCAGTACTTC. This gives the protein CASSEYRGRGETQYF. The chain carries TRBV25-1 and TRBJ2-5, with D maybe TRBD1 (6 bases). Germline CDR1 MGHDK, CDR2 SYGVNS. CDR3 length equals 15 residues. V shed 0 bases and J shed 4 bases, with 12 bases lying between them.